This paragraph reports one TCR beta chain. Its target is not known. The sample comes from a study of cytotoxic CD8 clonotypes in ibrutinib-treated CLL. Findings and caveats of the study: Investigators sampled sustained-remission and progressing patients at differing times. Under treatment, the uncommon public clonotypes either contracted or remained stable.

Sequencing was performed with immunoSEQ multiplex PCR; in TCRdb, only in-frame clones are kept and a portion is missing. The sample includes roughly 330,000 clones, roughly 67% of them seen just once. In germline, CDR1 is MNHEY, CDR2 SVGAGI. CDR3 length equals 15 residues. Trimming left V 5 bases short and J 7 bases short, with 21 bases between. With cryopreserved PBMCs as the source, roughly 2 micrograms of genomic DNA went to TCR beta libraries. The genes are TRBV6-5 and TRBJ2-7; D not resolved. This TCR came from a human donor with chronic lymphocytic leukemia. This material consisted of PBMCs, taken after 36 months of ibrutinib treatment. CDR3 residues: CASSPKQTLSGEQYF. The DNA for the CDR3 is TGTGCCAGCAGTCCCAAACAGACCCTATCGGGTGAGCAGTACTTC.